This is a list of T cell receptor beta chains from one sample in a study of T cells in Graves' hyperthyroidism and ophthalmopathy. TCRdb fed the multiplex PCR reads into MiXCR, producing one record per CDR3 protein. The sample has about 720,000 distinct CDR3 sequences; about 16% are singletons. Input material: blood. These receptors originate from a young man with Graves' hyperthyroidism. Both conserved end residues are part of each CDR3. D genes are given only for firm matches. Clone size is shown for a subset of rows, as once, few, many or a class of expanded clone.

CDR3	DNA	size	V	D	J
CASRYRGAGYEQYF	TGTGCCAGCAGGTACAGGGGCGCAGGCTACGAGCAGTACTTC	few	TRBV28	TRBD1	TRBJ2-7
CASSFGDGVYEQYF	TGTGCCAGCAGTTTTGGGGACGGAGTCTACGAGCAGTACTTC	few	TRBV12-3/TRBV12-4	.	TRBJ2-7
CASSYSAGGLHNEQFF	TGTGCCAGCAGTTACTCTGCGGGGGGGCTCCACAATGAGCAGTTCTTC	many	TRBV6-6	TRBD2	TRBJ2-1
CASSSGKEGYGYTF	TGTGCCAGCAGTTCGGGTAAAGAGGGGTATGGCTACACCTTC	many	TRBV12-3/TRBV12-4	.	TRBJ1-2
CASSQKHARYEQYF	TGCGCCAGCAGCCAAAAACACGCACGCTACGAGCAGTACTTC	few	TRBV4-1	.	TRBJ2-7
CASSYSDGQGFLRRNQPQHF	TGTGCCAGCAGTTACTCGGACGGTCAGGGATTTCTGCGACGCAATCAGCCCCAGCATTTT	few	TRBV6-2/TRBV6-3	.	TRBJ1-5
CASTPDPYYEQYF	TGTGCCAGCACCCCGGATCCCTACTACGAGCAGTACTTC	.	TRBV7-8	.	TRBJ2-7
CSVSQGPGVDTQYF	TGCAGTGTCAGCCAGGGCCCCGGCGTGGATACGCAGTATTTT	few	TRBV20-1	.	TRBJ2-3
CASSYLGDTQYF	TGTGCCAGCAGTTATTTGGGAGATACGCAGTATTTT	many	TRBV6-5	.	TRBJ2-3
CASSPGQGAEQYF	TGTGCCAGCAGTCCGGGACAGGGGGCCGAGCAGTACTTC	many	TRBV2	TRBD1	TRBJ2-7
CASSSSSGLARWDQYF	TGTGCCAGCAGTTCCTCCTCGGGACTAGCGAGATGGGACCAGTACTTC	many	TRBV28	TRBD2	TRBJ2-5
CSARYALNTGELFF	TGCAGTGCTAGATACGCCTTAAACACCGGGGAGCTGTTTTTT	few	TRBV20-1	.	TRBJ2-2
CSAYSRDGYGYTF	TGCAGTGCTTACTCCAGGGATGGGTATGGCTACACCTTC	.	TRBV20-1	.	TRBJ1-2
CASSVADTQYF	TGTGCCAGTAGCGTAGCAGATACGCAGTATTTT	many	TRBV2	.	TRBJ2-3
CASSPTHLEQYF	TGTGCCAGCAGCCCGACTCACCTCGAGCAGTACTTC	many	TRBV7-2	.	TRBJ2-7
CASSQDSQSPSSYEQYF	TGCGCCAGCAGCCAAGATTCCCAGAGTCCGAGCTCCTACGAGCAGTACTTC	few	TRBV4-3	.	TRBJ2-7
CASSPFQDSPLHF	TGTGCCAGCAGTCCCTTCCAGGATTCACCCCTCCACTTT	.	TRBV12-3/TRBV12-4	.	TRBJ1-6
CASSVGQTLRNEQFF	TGTGCCAGCAGCGTAGGACAGACCCTTCGAAATGAGCAGTTCTTC	few	TRBV9	.	TRBJ2-1
CASSALAGGPSGELFF	TGTGCTAGCAGCGCCCTGGCGGGAGGGCCTAGCGGGGAGCTGTTTTTT	.	TRBV7-7	TRBD2	TRBJ2-2
CASISGTNTEAFF	TGTGCCAGCATATCCGGGACCAACACTGAAGCTTTCTTT	few	TRBV2	.	TRBJ1-1
CASMWTSGRWTDTQYF	TGTGCCAGCATGTGGACTAGCGGGAGGTGGACAGATACGCAGTATTTT	many	TRBV28	TRBD2	TRBJ2-3
CASSFIDQPQHF	TGTGCCAGCAGCTTTATCGATCAGCCCCAGCATTTT	.	TRBV3-1	.	TRBJ1-5
CASSLGRHDEAFF	TGTGCCAGCAGTTTAGGTCGCCATGATGAAGCTTTCTTT	.	TRBV28	.	TRBJ1-1
CASGLHRDTQYF	TGTGCTAGTGGTTTGCATAGAGATACGCAGTATTTT	many	TRBV12-5	.	TRBJ2-3
CASSRRGYGNQPQHF	TGTGCCAGCAGCCGCAGGGGTTATGGCAATCAGCCCCAGCATTTT	many	TRBV2	.	TRBJ1-5
CASSWGRETSYEQYF	TGTGCCAGCAGTTGGGGTCGGGAGACGAGCTACGAGCAGTACTTC	many	TRBV27	.	TRBJ2-7
CSASGLAGVNEQFF	TGCAGTGCTAGTGGGCTAGCGGGAGTGAATGAGCAGTTCTTC	few	TRBV20-1	TRBD2	TRBJ2-1
CATSYRDRAHNEQFF	TGTGCCACCTCTTACCGGGACAGGGCGCACAATGAGCAGTTCTTC	few	TRBV6-1	TRBD1	TRBJ2-1
CASSLSLDVLNTEAFF	TGTGCCAGCAGTTTGTCACTCGACGTCTTGAACACTGAAGCTTTCTTT	many	TRBV12-3/TRBV12-4	.	TRBJ1-1
CASSQGLLEAFF	TGTGCCAGCAGCCAAGGTTTACTGGAAGCTTTCTTT	.	TRBV14	.	TRBJ1-1
CATSDGGTSAHSYEQYF	TGTGCCACCAGTGATGGCGGGACTAGCGCCCACTCCTACGAGCAGTACTTC	few	TRBV24-1	TRBD2	TRBJ2-7
CSARQREGYNEQFF	TGCAGTGCTAGACAGCGGGAGGGGTACAATGAGCAGTTCTTC	many	TRBV20-1	TRBD2	TRBJ2-1
CASSTLGNSYGYTF	TGTGCCAGTAGTACGCTCGGGAACTCCTATGGCTACACCTTC	.	TRBV19	.	TRBJ1-2
CASSSGGPEGYTF	TGTGCCAGCAGCTCAGGGGGCCCGGAGGGCTACACCTTC	many	TRBV7-9	TRBD1	TRBJ1-2
CSVEGSRKETQYF	TGCAGCGTTGAAGGAAGCCGAAAAGAGACCCAGTACTTC	few	TRBV29-1	.	TRBJ2-5
CASSFSEIFSGNTIYF	TGTGCCAGCAGCTTTAGCGAAATTTTCTCTGGAAACACCATATATTTT	few	TRBV5-5	.	TRBJ1-3
CASSEMPQDTQYF	TGTGCCAGCAGCGAGATGCCTCAGGATACGCAGTATTTT	many	TRBV7-9	.	TRBJ2-3
CASSSGGQFF	TGTGCCAGCAGCTCGGGAGGACAGTTCTTC	once	TRBV7-9	TRBD2	TRBJ2-1
CASSWGGAGQPQHF	TGTGCCAGCAGTTGGGGGGGGGCAGGTCAGCCCCAGCATTTT	.	TRBV12-3/TRBV12-4	.	TRBJ1-5